This T cell receptor (beta chain) is drawn from a study of T-cell memory formation after mild COVID-19 (dated by TCRdb to the early 2020s). With regard to the full study: TCR sequence clusters from the two donors were found to be largely donor specific. Longitudinal TCRalpha and TCRbeta repertoire sequencing tracked T-cell clones expanding and contracting after mild COVID-19 in a couple of donors. Two young, previously healthy adult volunteers made up the cohort, one male and one female.

As concerns this clonotype: The specificity of this receptor is unknown. Qualities for individual bases were not recorded, and no much larger clone is one base off.

Ficoll-Paque density gradient centrifugation was used to isolate PBMCs. On the study overall, not on this receptor specifically: Some responding clones were detected in pre-infection memory, suggesting pre-existing cross-reactive memory T cells joined the SARS-CoV-2 response. SARS-CoV-2 specificity of the second-wave clones peaking on day 37 was not confirmed. Balanced CD4/CD8 phenotypes were observed for clones contracting from day 15 to 85, whereas a bias towards CD4+ was observed for a second wave of clones expanding from day 15 to 37. The study included only two mild cases, and larger cohorts that include severe cases with pre-infection samples were judged to be necessary. Contracting CD4+ clones were located mainly in the CM and EM memory subsets, whereas CD8+ clones were found to be enriched in EMRA.

CDR1 and CDR2, looked up from the germline V gene (reference sequence), are DFQATT and SNEGSKA. Counted from cysteine to phenylalanine, this CDR3 has 15 amino acids. The read is trimmed to its CDR3 DNA, 45 bases read in frame from base 1. V loses 0 bases, J loses 4 bases, and the germline ends lie 15 bases apart. TCRdb shows the sequencer as Illumina NovaSeq 6000. cDNA libraries for TCRalpha and TCRbeta were prepared by 5'RACE using constant-segment primers, with sample barcodes and unique molecular identifiers added. RNA was extracted from every sample with Trizol reagent. Library amplification was performed in two PCR steps, and a second sample barcode and Illumina TruSeq adapters were introduced in the second step. Libraries were sequenced on an Illumina NovaSeq with 2 x 150 bp paired-end reads. As for the authors' bioinformatics: With migec v1.2.7, reads were demultiplexed and then collapsed into UMI-guided consensus sequences. With mixcr v2.1.11, UMI consensuses were aligned to TRA and TRB V and J templates and assembled into clonotypes. Expanded or contracted clonotypes were those called significant by both edgeR and NoisET, with noise models trained on biological replicates. For edgeR calls, the thresholds were a false discovery rate-adjusted p below 0.01 and a log2 fold-change of 1. As an exploratory analysis of dynamics, max-normalized trajectories of the 1000 most abundant clonotypes were examined by PCA with hierarchical clustering. The CD4 or CD8 phenotype of responding clones was assigned using the separately sequenced CD4+ and CD8+ repertoires. TCRdb ran its own pipeline on the public reads, namely fastp trimming at Q25 and MiXCR clone calling, and kept in-frame beta chains. Entries are consolidated by CDR3 protein sequence, retaining the most common genes and DNA. TCRdb's processing, not the authors' own work, is the source of the V and J calls. In all, the sample holds about 470,000 distinct CDR3 sequences, and 15% to 20% of those were seen once. The ten largest clones capture approximately 13% of the sample.

The chain is encoded by TRBV20-1 joined to TRBJ2-5, with a weak D call of TRBD2 (5 bases match). Sample: PBMCs or a T cell subset sorted from them (not recorded which). The clonotype was recovered from an adult woman who had mild COVID-19 (a few samples of this study predate the infection). The sample titles of this study are shuffled in the database, so cell type and time point are left out; the donor was told from shared clones. The DNA sequence is as follows: TGCAGTGCTAGAGATCAAGCGGTGCTGGGAGAGACCCAGTACTTC. The resulting protein is CSARDQAVLGETQYF.